This T cell receptor (beta chain) is from a study of blood T cells in healthy people across ages. Through a sample-barcoded 5' primer and a J-beta primer mix, a second PCR was run for roughly 6 to 11 cycles. MiXCR was run by TCRdb on the 5' RACE reads, yielding one entry per CDR3 protein. The table shows 700,000 to 850,000 distinct CDR3 sequences, with around 36% occurring only once. CDR3 length: 16 amino acids. After removal of 6 bases from V and 1 base from J, the junction contained 8 bases not matched to a gene. Germline V gene data show CDR1 as MDHEN and CDR2 as SYDVKM. This clonotype was picked up a small number of times.

Sequenced material: blood. This rearrangement joins TRBV28 to TRBJ2-5, with TRBD1 matching over 10 bases. This TCR was sampled from a young man in good health. In DNA, the CDR3 is TGTGCCAGCAGCCAGCCCGGGACAGGGGTCCAAGAGACCCAGTACTTC. Its translation is CASSQPGTGVQETQYF.